Listed below are T cell receptor beta chains from one sample, sequenced in a study of T cells after yellow fever vaccination. TCRdb used MiXCR to reprocess the 5' RACE reads, holding one entry per CDR3 protein. The sample holds roughly 65,000 distinct CDR3 sequences, around 5% seen once. The sample was CD4+ T cells sorted from PBMCs, taken around 15 days after the first yellow fever vaccination. All receptors come from a man aged 18 to 29 who received the YFV17D yellow fever vaccine. Each CDR3 is given with its conserved first and last residue. The order of the fields is clone size, J gene, D gene, V gene, CDR3 protein, CDR3 DNA. A D gene is named only where the DNA matches it firmly. Rows give clone size only sometimes, using once, few, many, or a class for an expanded clone.

many TRBJ1-6 . TRBV2 CASSEERAGNSPLHF TGTGCCAGCAGTGAAGAACGAGCAGGGAATTCACCCCTCCACTTT
many TRBJ2-2 . TRBV5-1 CASSGDGNTGELFF TGCGCCAGCAGTGGCGACGGGAACACCGGGGAGCTGTTTTTT
many TRBJ2-7 . TRBV5-1 CASSLAGANYEQYF TGCGCCAGCAGCTTGGCAGGGGCAAACTACGAGCAGTACTTC
many TRBJ2-1 . TRBV4-1 CASSPLLGNEQFF TGCGCCAGCAGCCCATTGTTGGGCAATGAGCAGTTCTTC
many TRBJ2-5 . TRBV6-5 CASRPRPGGGETQYF TGTGCCAGCAGGCCTCGTCCGGGGGGCGGAGAGACCCAGTACTTC
many TRBJ2-3 . TRBV5-1 CASSLGGAQDTQYF TGCGCCAGCAGCTTAGGGGGGGCCCAAGATACGCAGTATTTT
many TRBJ2-3 . TRBV2 CASMAAGTDTQYF TGTGCCAGCATGGCGGCCGGGACAGATACGCAGTATTTT
many TRBJ2-1 . TRBV12-3/TRBV12-4 CASSLAGNEQFF TGTGCCAGCAGTTTAGCAGGCAATGAGCAGTTCTTC
many TRBJ2-2 . TRBV7-8 CASSSPPGTAIDTGELFF TGTGCCAGCAGCTCCCCCCCCGGGACGGCTATCGACACCGGGGAGCTGTTTTTT
many TRBJ1-6 . TRBV6-5 CASSYAVNSPLHF TGTGCCAGCAGTTACGCAGTTAATTCACCCCTCCACTTT
. TRBJ1-1 . TRBV5-1 CASSFSPMTGGNTEAFF TGCGCCAGCAGCTTCTCCCCTATGACCGGCGGAAACACTGAAGCTTTCTTT
many TRBJ2-3 . TRBV12-3/TRBV12-4 CASSFEGGGVTQYF TGTGCCAGCAGTTTTGAGGGGGGGGGGGTTACGCAGTATTTT
many TRBJ2-6 . TRBV20-1 CSAVRDSGANVLTF TGCAGTGCTGTACGAGACTCTGGGGCCAACGTCCTGACTTTC